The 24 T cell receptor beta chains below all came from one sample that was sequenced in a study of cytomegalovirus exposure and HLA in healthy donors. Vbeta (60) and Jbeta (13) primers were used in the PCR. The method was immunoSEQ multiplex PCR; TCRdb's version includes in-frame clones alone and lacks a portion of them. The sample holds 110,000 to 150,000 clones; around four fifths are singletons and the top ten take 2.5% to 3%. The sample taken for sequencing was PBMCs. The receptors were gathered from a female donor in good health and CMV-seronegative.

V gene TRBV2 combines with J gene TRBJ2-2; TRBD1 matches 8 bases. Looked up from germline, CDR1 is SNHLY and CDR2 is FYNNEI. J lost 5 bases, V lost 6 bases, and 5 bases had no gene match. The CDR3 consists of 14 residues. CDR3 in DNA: TGTGCCAGCAGAACAGGGGGGAAGACCGGGGAGCTGTTTTTT. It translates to CASRTGGKTGELFF. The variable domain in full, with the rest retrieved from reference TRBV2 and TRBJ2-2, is EPEVTQTPSHQVTQMGQEVILRCVPISNHLYFYWYRQILGQKVEFLVSFYNNEISEKSEIFDDQFSVERPDGSNFTLKIRSTKLEDSAMYFCASRTGGKTGELFFGEGSRLTVL.

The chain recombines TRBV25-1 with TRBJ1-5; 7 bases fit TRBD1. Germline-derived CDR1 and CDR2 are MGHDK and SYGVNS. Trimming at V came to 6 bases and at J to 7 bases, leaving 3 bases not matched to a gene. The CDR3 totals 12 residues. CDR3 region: CASRQGWQPQHF. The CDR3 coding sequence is TGTGCCAGCAGACAGGGGTGGCAGCCCCAGCATTTT.

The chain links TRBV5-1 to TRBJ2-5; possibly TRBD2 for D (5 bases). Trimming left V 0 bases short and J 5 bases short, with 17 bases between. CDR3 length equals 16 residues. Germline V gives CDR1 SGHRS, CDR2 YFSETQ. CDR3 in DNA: TGCGCCAGCAGCTTGGCCTCGACTTTCCGAGGGGAGACCCAGTACTTC. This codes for CASSLASTFRGETQYF. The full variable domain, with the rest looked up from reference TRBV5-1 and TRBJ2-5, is KAGVTQTPRYLIKTRGQQVTLSCSPISGHRSVSWYQQTPGQGLQFLFEYFSETQRNKGNFPGRFSGRQFSNSRSEMNVSTLELGDSALYLCASSLASTFRGETQYFGPGTRLLVL.

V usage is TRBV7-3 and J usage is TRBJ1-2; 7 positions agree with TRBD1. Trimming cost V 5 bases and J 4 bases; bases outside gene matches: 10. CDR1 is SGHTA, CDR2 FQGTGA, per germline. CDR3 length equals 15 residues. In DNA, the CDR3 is TGTGCCAGCAGCCCCGAGGGGACAGCGCGCTATGGCTACACCTTC. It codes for CASSPEGTARYGYTF. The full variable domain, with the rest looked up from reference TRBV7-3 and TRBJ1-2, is GAGVSQTPSNKVTEKGKYVELRCDPISGHTALYWYRQSLGQGPEFLIYFQGTGAADDSGLPNDRFFAVRPEGSVSTLKIQRTERGDSAVYLCASSPEGTARYGYTFGSGTRLTVV.

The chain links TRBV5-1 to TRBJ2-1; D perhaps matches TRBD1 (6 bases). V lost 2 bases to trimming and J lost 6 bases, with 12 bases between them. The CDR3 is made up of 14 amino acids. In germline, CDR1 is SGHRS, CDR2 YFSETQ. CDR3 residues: CASSFTGSFNEQFF. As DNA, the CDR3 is TGCGCCAGCAGCTTCACAGGGAGTTTCAATGAGCAGTTCTTC.

The CDR3 here is CASSTEGQGRTEAFF. The CDR3 DNA sequence: TGTGCCAGCAGCACCGAGGGACAGGGGAGAACTGAAGCTTTCTTT. The V and J genes are TRBV7-9 and TRBJ1-1; 10 bases match TRBD1. The CDR3 covers 15 residues. The germline V gene encodes CDR1 SEHNR and CDR2 FQNEAQ (reference sequence). Unmatched junction bases numbered 8, after V lost 5 bases and J lost 5 bases.

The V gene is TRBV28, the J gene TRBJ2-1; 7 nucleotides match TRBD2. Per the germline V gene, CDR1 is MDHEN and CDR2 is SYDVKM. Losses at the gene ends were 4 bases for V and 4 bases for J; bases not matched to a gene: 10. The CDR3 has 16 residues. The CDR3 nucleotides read TGTGCCAGCAGTTCCTATGGGGGGGTTTGGTACAATGAGCAGTTCTTC. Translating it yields CASSSYGGVWYNEQFF.

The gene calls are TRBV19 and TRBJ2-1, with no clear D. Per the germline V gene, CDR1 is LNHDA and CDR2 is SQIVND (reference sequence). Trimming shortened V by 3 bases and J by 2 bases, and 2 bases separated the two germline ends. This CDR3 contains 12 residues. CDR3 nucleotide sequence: TGTGCCAGTAGTATCACCTACAATGAGCAGTTCTTC. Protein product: CASSITYNEQFF.

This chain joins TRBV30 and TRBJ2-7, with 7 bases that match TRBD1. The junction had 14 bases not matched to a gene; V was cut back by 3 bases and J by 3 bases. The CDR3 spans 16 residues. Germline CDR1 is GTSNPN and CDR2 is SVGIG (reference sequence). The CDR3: CAWSKNGAGGSYEQYF. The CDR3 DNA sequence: TGTGCCTGGAGCAAAAACGGGGCAGGGGGTAGCTACGAGCAGTACTTC.

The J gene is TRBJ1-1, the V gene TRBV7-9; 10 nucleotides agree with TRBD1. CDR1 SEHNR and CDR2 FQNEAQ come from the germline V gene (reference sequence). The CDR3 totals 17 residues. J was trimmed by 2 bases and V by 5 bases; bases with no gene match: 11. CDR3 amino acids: CASSTPDRGLLNTEAFF. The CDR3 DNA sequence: TGTGCCAGCAGCACACCTGACAGGGGGCTACTAAACACTGAAGCTTTCTTT. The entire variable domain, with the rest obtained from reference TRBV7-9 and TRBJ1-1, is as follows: DTGVSQNPRHKITKRGQNVTFRCDPISEHNRLYWYRQTLGQGPEFLTYFQNEAQLEKSRLLSDRFSAERPKGSFSTLEIQRTEQGDSAMYLCASSTPDRGLLNTEAFFGQGTRLTVV.

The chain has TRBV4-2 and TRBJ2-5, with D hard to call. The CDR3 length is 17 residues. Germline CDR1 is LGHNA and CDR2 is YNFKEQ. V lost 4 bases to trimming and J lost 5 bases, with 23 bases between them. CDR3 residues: CASSLTPTAAIGETQYF. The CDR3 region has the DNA TGTGCCAGCAGCCTCACACCGACGGCGGCCATTGGGGAGACCCAGTACTTC.

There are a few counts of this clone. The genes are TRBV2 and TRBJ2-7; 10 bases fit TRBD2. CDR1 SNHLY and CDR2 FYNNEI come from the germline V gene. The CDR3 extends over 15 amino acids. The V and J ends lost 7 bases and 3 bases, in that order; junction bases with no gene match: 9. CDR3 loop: CASKPGLADRYEQYF. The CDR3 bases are TGTGCCAGCAAGCCCGGACTAGCGGATCGCTACGAGCAGTACTTC.

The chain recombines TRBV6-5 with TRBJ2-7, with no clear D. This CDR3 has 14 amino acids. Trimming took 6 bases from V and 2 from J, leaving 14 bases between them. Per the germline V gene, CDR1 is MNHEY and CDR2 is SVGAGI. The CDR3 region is CASSFRVSAYEQYF. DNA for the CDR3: TGTGCCAGCAGCTTCCGGGTCTCGGCCTACGAGCAGTACTTC.

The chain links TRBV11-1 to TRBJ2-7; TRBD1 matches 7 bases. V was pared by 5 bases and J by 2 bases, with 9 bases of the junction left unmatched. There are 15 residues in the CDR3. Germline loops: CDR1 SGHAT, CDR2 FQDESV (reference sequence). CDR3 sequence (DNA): TGTGCCAGCAGCAAACGGACAGGAGGTACCTACGAGCAGTACTTC. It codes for CASSKRTGGTYEQYF.

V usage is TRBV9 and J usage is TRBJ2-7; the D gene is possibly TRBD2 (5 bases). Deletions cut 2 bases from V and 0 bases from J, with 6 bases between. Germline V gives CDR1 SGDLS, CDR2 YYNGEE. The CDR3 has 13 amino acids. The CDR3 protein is CASSVGSSYEQYF. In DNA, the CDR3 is TGTGCCAGCAGCGTGGGGAGCTCCTACGAGCAGTACTTC.

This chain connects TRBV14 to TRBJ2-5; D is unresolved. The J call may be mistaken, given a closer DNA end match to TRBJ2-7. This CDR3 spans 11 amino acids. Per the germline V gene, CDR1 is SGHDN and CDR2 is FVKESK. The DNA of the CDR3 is TGTGCCAGCAGCCAAGCTTACGAGCAGTACTTC. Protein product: CASSQAYEQYF.

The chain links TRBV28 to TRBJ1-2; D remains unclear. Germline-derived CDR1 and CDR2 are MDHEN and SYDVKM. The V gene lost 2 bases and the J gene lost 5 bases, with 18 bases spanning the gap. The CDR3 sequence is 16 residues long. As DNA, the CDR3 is TGTGCCAGCAGTTTACCTTCGGCAGCCCAGGCGTATGGCTACACCTTC. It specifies CASSLPSAAQAYGYTF.

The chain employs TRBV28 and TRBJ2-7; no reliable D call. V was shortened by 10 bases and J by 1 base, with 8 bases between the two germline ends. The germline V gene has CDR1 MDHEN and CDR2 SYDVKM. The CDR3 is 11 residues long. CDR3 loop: CATSGSYEQYF. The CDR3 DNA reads TGTGCCACCTCCGGGTCCTACGAGCAGTACTTC. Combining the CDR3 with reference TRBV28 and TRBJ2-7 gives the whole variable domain DVKVTQSSRYLVKRTGEKVFLECVQDMDHENMFWYRQDPGLGLRLIYFSYDVKMKEKGDIPEGYSVSREKKERFSLILESASTNQTSMYLCATSGSYEQYFGPGTRLTVT.

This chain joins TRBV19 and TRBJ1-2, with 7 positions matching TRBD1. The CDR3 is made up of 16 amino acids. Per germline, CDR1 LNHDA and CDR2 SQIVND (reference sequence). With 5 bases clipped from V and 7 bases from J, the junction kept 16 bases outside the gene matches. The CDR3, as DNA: TGTGCCAGTAGTCCCCCAAGGGACAGTTGGACGCTTGGCTACACCTTC. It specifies CASSPPRDSWTLGYTF. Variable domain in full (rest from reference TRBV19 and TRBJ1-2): DGGITQSPKYLFRKEGQNVTLSCEQNLNHDAMYWYRQDPGQGLRLIYYSQIVNDFQKGDIAEGYSVSREKKESFPLTVTSAQKNPTAFYLCASSPPRDSWTLGYTFGSGTRLTVV.

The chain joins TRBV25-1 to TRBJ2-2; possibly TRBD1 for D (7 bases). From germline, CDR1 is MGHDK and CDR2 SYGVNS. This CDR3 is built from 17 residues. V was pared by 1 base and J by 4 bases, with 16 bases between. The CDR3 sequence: CASSELGGTVTTGELFF. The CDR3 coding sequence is TGTGCCAGCAGTGAATTAGGGGGGACAGTGACCACCGGGGAGCTGTTTTTT.

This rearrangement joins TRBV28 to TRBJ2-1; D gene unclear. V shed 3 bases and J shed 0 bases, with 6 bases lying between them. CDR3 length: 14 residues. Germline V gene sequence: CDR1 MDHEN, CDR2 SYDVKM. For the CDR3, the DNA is TGTGCCAGCAGTTTTCAATCCTCCTACAATGAGCAGTTCTTC. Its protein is CASSFQSSYNEQFF.

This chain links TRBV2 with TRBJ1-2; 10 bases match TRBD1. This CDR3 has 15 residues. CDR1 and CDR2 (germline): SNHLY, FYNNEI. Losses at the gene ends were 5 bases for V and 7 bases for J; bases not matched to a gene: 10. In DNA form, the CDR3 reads TGTGCCAGCAGTTTAAAGACAGGGGGCTACAGTGGCTACACCTTC. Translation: CASSLKTGGYSGYTF.

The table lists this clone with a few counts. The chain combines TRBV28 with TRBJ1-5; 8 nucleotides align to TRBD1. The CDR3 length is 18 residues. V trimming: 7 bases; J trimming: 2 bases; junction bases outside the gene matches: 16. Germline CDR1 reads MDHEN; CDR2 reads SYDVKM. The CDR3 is CASTRTGTGPFGNQPQHF. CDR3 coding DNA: TGTGCCAGCACCAGAACCGGGACAGGACCTTTTGGCAATCAGCCCCAGCATTTT.

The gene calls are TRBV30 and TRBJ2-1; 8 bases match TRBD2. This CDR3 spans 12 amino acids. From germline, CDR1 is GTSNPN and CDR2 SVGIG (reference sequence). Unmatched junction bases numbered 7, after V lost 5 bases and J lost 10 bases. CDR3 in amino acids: CAWSPRGGEQFF. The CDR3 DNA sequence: TGTGCCTGGTCCCCCCGGGGGGGAGAGCAGTTCTTC.